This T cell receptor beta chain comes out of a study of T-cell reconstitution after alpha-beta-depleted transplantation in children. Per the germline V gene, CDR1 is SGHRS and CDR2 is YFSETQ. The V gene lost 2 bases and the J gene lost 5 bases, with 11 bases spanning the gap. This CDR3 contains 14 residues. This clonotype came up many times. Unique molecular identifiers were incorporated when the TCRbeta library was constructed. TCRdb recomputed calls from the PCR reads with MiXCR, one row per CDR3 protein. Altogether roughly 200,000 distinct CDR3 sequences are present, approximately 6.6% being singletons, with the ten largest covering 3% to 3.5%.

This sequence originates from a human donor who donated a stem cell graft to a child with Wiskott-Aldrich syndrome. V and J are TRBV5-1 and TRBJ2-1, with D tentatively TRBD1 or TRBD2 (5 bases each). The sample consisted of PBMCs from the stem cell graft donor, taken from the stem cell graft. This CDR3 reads CASSFSGANNEQFF. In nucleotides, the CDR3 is TGCGCCAGCAGCTTTTCCGGGGCCAACAATGAGCAGTTCTTC. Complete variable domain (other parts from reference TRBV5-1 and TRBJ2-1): KAGVTQTPRYLIKTRGQQVTLSCSPISGHRSVSWYQQTPGQGLQFLFEYFSETQRNKGNFPGRFSGRQFSNSRSEMNVSTLELGDSALYLCASSFSGANNEQFFGPGTRLTVL.